At least ten counts were recorded for the clone carrying this T cell receptor (beta chain). Its target is not known. This sample was taken from a study of T cells in Graves' hyperthyroidism and ophthalmopathy. Stable Graves' hyperthyroidism meant no ophthalmopathy progression within 18 months. Findings and caveats of the study: The model foresaw ophthalmopathy a median around 6.8 months prior to onset. Stable hyperthyroidism was told apart from ophthalmopathy by a model built on 13 V-J features. Most thyroid clonotypes that were expanded above 0.001 also turned up in blood.

RNA transcripts provided the source from which TCR beta CDR3 regions were amplified. Initially, a first-round RT-PCR of the TCR CDR3 employed the HTBI primer set. In TCRdb, the multiplex PCR reads were re-called with MiXCR into one record per CDR3 protein. The data show fewer than 600,000 distinct CDR3 sequences, with 14% seen just once and approximately 15% held by the top ten. Trimming left V 6 bases short and J 1 base short, with 9 bases between. This CDR3 has 12 residues. CDR1 and CDR2 from the germline V gene are DFQATT and SNEGSKA (reference sequence). The sequence was obtained from a woman between 35 and 50 years old with Graves' hyperthyroidism. The sequenced sample was blood. The chain is built from TRBV20-1 and TRBJ1-1, with D perhaps TRBD1 (6 bases). CDR3: CSADRSNTEAFF. In DNA, the CDR3 is TGCAGTGCCGACAGGTCGAACACTGAAGCTTTCTTT.